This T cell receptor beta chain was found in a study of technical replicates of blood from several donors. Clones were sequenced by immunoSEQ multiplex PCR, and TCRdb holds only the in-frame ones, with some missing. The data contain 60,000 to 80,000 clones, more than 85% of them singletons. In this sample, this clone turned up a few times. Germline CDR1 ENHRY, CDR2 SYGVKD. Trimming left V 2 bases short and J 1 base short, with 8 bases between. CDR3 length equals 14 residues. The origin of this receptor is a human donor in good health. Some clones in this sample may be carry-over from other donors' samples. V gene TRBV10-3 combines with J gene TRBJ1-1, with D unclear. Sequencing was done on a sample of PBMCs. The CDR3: CAISETGQNTEAFF. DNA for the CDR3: TGTGCCATCAGTGAGACGGGTCAGAACACTGAAGCTTTCTTT.